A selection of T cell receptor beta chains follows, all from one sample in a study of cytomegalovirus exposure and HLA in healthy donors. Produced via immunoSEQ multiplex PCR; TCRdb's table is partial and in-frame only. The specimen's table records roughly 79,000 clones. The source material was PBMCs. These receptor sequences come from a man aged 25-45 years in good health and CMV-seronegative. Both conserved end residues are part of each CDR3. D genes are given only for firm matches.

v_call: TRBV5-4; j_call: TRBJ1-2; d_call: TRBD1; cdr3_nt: TGTGCCAGCAGCTTCGGGGGGACAGGAAACTATGGCTACACCTTC; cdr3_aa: CASSFGGTGNYGYTF
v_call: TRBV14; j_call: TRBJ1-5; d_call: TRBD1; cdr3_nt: TGTGCCAGCAGACTGTCAACAGGGGGCGATCAGCCCCAGCATTTT; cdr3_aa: CASRLSTGGDQPQHF
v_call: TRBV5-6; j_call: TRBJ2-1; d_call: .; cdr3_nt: TGTGCCAGCAGCCACGACAGGCACAATGAGCAGTTCTTC; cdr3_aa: CASSHDRHNEQFF
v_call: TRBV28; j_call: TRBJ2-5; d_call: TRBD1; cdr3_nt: TGTGCCAGCAGTTTGGACAGGGGGCTATGGGAGACCCAGTACTTC; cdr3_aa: CASSLDRGLWETQYF
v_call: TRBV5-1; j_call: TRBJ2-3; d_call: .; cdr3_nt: TGCGCCAGCGCGGGACTTAGCACAGATACGCAGTATTTT; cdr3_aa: CASAGLSTDTQYF
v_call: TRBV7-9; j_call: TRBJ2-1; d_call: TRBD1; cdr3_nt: TGTGCCAGCAGGTCGCTCAGGGGGCGGAACAATGAGCAGTTCTTC; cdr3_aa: CASRSLRGRNNEQFF
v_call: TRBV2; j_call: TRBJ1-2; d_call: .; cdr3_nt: TGTGCCAGCTCAACCACAGGGAGCTATGGCTACACCTTC; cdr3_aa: CASSTTGSYGYTF
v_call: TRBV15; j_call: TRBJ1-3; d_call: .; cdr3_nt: TGTGCCACCAGCAGAGCAGTGGACATCTCTGGAAACACCATATATTTT; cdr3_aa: CATSRAVDISGNTIYF
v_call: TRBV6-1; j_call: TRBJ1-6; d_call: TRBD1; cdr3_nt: TGTGCCAGCAGTGAAAGAGGGGGCATCTATAATTCACCCCTCCACTTT; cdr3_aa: CASSERGGIYNSPLHF
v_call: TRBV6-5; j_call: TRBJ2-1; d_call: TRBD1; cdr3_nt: TGTGCCATTCGACAGGGGGCTGGTAATGAGCAGTTCTTC; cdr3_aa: CAIRQGAGNEQFF
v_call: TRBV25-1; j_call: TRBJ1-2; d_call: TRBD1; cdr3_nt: TGTGCCAGCAGTGAAACAGGGGTTAGCTATGGCTACACCTTC; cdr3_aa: CASSETGVSYGYTF
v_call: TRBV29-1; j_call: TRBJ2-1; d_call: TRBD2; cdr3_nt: TGCAGCGTTGGGACTAGCGGGTTCCTACGCCCCAATGAGCAGTTCTTC; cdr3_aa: CSVGTSGFLRPNEQFF
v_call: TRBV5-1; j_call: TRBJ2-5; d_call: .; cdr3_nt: TGCGCCAGCAGCTTCCCAGGGCAGGGGGAGACCCAGTACTTC; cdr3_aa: CASSFPGQGETQYF
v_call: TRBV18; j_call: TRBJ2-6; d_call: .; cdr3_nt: TGTGCCAGCTCACCACCGGCAGGGACTGGGGCCAACGTCCTGACTTTC; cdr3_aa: CASSPPAGTGANVLTF
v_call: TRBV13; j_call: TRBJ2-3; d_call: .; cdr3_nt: TGTGCCAGCAGCCTAACCGGGACTTACACAGATACGCAGTATTTT; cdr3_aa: CASSLTGTYTDTQYF
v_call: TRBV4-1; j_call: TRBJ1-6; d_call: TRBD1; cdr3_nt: TGCGCCAGCAGCCTAGACGTTGGTAGGGGGCAATCACCCCTCCACTTT; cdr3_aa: CASSLDVGRGQSPLHF